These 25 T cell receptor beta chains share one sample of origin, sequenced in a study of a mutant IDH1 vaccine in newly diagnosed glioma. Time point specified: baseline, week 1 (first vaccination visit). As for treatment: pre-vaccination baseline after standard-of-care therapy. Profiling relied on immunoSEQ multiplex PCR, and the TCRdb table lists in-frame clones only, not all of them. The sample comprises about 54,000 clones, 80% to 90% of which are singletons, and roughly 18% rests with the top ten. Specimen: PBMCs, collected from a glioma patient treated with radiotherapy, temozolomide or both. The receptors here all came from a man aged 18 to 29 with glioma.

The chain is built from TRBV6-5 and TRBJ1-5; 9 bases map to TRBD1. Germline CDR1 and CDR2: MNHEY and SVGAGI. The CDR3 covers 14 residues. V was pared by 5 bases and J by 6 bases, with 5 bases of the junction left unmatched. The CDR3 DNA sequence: TGTGCCAGCAGTACGGACAGGGGTGGTCAGCCCCAGCATTTT. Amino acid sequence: CASSTDRGGQPQHF.

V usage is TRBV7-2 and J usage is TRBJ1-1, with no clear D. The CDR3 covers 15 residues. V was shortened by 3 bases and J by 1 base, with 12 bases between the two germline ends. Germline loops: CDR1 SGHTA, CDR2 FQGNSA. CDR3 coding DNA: TGTGCCAGCAGCTTTACACGGTTAGGGAACACTGAAGCTTTCTTT. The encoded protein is CASSFTRLGNTEAFF.

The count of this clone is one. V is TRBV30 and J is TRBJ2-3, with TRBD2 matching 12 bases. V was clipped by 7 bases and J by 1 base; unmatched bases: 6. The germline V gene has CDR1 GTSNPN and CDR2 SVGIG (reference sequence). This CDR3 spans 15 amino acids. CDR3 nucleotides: TGTGCCTCCGGGACTAGCGGGCTTCGCACAGATACGCAGTATTTT. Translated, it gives CASGTSGLRTDTQYF.

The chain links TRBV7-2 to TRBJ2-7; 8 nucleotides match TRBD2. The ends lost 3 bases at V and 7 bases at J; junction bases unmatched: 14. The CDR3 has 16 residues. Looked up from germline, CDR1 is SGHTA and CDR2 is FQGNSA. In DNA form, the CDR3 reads TGTGCCAGCAGCTTCGAGTCGGGGACTAGGGCAAGGGAGCAGTACTTC. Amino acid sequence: CASSFESGTRAREQYF.

DNA for the CDR3: TGTGCCAGCAGCTTGCCCCGTCCAGGCGGATATGAGACCCAGTACTTC. It codes for CASSLPRPGGYETQYF. The V gene is TRBV5-4, the J gene TRBJ2-5; unclear D gene. The CDR3 runs 16 residues. Germline loops: CDR1 SGHNT, CDR2 YYREEE (reference sequence). The germline V and J ends were trimmed by 1 base and 5 bases, with 18 bases remaining between them. The whole variable domain, filled in from reference TRBV5-4 and TRBJ2-5, reads ETGVTQSPTHLIKTRGQQVTLRCSSQSGHNTVSWYQQALGQGPQFIFQYYREEENGRGNFPPRFSGLQFPNYSSELNVNALELDDSALYLCASSLPRPGGYETQYFGPGTRLLVL.

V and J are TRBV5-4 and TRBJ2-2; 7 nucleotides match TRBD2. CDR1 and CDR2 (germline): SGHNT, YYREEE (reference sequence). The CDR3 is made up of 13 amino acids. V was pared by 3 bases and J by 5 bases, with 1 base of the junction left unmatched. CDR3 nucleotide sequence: TGTGCCAGCAGCTGGGGGGGAACCGGGGAGCTGTTTTTT. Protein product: CASSWGGTGELFF.

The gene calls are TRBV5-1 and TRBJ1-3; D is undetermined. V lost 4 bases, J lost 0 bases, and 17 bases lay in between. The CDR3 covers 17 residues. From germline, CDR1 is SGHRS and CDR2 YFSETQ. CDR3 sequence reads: CASSLNGEGTSGNTIYF. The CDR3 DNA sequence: TGCGCCAGCAGCCTAAACGGGGAGGGAACCTCTGGAAACACCATATATTTT. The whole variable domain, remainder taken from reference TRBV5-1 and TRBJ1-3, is KAGVTQTPRYLIKTRGQQVTLSCSPISGHRSVSWYQQTPGQGLQFLFEYFSETQRNKGNFPGRFSGRQFSNSRSEMNVSTLELGDSALYLCASSLNGEGTSGNTIYFGEGSWLTVV.

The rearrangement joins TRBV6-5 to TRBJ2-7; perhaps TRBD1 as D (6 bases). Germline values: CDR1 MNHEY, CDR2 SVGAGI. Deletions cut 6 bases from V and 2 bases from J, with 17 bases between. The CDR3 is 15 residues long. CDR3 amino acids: CASRFGQQNAYEQYF. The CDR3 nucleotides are TGTGCCAGCAGATTTGGACAGCAAAACGCCTACGAGCAGTACTTC.

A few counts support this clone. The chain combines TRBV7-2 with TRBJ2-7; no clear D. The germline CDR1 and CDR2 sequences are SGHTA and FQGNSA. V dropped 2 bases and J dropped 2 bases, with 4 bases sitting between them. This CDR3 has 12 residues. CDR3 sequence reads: CASSLLAYEQYF. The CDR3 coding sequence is TGTGCCAGCAGCTTATTGGCCTACGAGCAGTACTTC.

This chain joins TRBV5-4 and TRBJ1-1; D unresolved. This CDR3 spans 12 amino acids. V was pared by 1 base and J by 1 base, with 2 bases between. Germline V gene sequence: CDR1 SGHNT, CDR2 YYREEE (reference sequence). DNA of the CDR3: TGTGCCAGCAGCTTGCAGAACACTGAAGCTTTCTTT. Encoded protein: CASSLQNTEAFF.

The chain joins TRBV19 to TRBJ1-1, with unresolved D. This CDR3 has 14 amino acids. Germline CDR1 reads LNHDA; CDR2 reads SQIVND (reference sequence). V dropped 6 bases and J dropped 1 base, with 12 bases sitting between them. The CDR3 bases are TGTGCCAGTAGGGGGAACAGCAAGAACACTGAAGCTTTCTTT. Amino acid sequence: CASRGNSKNTEAFF.

The CDR3 DNA reads as TGTGCCAGCAGAGGACAGGGGATGGATACGCAGTATTTT. Its translation: CASRGQGMDTQYF. The gene calls are TRBV25-1 and TRBJ2-3; 9 nucleotides match TRBD1. Germline CDR1 is MGHDK and CDR2 is SYGVNS. The CDR3 is 13 residues long. Trimming took 6 bases from V and 6 from J; bases not matched to a gene: 4. The whole variable domain, filled in from reference TRBV25-1 and TRBJ2-3, reads EADIYQTPRYLVIGTGKKITLECSQTMGHDKMYWYQQDPGMELHLIHYSYGVNSTEKGDLSSESTVSRIRTEHFPLTLESARPSHTSQYLCASRGQGMDTQYFGPGTRLTVL.

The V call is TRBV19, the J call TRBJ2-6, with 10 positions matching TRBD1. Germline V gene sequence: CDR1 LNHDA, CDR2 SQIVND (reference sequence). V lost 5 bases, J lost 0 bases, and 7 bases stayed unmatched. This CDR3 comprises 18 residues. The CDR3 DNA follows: TGTGCCAGTAGTCCCGGGACAGGGGCCCCCTCTGGGGCCAACGTCCTGACTTTC. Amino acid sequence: CASSPGTGAPSGANVLTF.

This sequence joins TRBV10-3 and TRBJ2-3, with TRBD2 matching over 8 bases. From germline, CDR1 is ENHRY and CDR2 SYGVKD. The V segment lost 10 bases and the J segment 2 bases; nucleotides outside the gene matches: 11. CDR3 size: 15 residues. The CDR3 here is CATRSDSGDTDTQYF. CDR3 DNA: TGTGCCACCCGTTCCGATAGCGGGGACACAGATACGCAGTATTTT.

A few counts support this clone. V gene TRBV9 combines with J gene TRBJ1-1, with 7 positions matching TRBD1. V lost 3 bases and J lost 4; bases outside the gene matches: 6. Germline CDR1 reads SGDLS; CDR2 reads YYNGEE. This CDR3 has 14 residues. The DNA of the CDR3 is TGTGCCAGCAGCGCGGGGACAGCTGTCACTGAAGCTTTCTTT. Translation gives CASSAGTAVTEAFF.

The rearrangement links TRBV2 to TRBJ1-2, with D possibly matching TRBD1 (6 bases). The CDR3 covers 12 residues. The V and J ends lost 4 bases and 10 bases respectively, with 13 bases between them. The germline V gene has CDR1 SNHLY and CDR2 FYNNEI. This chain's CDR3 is CASSVEGVIYTF. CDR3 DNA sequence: TGTGCCAGCAGTGTTGAGGGGGTAATCTACACCTTC. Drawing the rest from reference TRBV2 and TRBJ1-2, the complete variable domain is EPEVTQTPSHQVTQMGQEVILRCVPISNHLYFYWYRQILGQKVEFLVSFYNNEISEKSEIFDDQFSVERPDGSNFTLKIRSTKLEDSAMYFCASSVEGVIYTFGSGTRLTVV.

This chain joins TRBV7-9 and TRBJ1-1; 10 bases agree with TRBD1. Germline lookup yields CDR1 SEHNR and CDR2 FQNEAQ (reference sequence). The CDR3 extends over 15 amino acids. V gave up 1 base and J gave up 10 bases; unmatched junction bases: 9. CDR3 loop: CASSLGADRGRSAFF. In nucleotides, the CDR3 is TGTGCCAGCAGCTTAGGGGCCGACAGGGGGCGATCAGCTTTCTTT.

The CDR3 DNA is TGTGCTACGGGTTTAACTGGAAACACCATATATTTT. Its protein is CATGLTGNTIYF. The genes are TRBV2 and TRBJ1-3; no clear D. The CDR3 extends over 12 amino acids. The germline V gene encodes CDR1 SNHLY and CDR2 FYNNEI.

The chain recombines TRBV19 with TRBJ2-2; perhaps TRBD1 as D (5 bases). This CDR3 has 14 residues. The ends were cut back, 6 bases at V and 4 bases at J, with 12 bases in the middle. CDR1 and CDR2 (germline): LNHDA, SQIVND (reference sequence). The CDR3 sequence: CASSSDSFTGELFF. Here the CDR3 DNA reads TGTGCCAGTAGCTCTGACAGTTTCACCGGGGAGCTGTTTTTT.

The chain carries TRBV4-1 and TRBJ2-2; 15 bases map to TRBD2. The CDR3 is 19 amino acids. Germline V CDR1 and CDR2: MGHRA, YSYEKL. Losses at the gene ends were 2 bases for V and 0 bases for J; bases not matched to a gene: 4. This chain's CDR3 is CASSQRTSGGAANTGELFF. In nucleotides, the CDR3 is TGCGCCAGCAGCCAACGGACTAGCGGGGGGGCGGCGAACACCGGGGAGCTGTTTTTT.

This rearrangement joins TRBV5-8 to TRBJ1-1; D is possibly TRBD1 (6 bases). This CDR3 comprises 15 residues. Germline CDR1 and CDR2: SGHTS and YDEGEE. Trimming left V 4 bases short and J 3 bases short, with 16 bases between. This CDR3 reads CASSSPTEGDTEAFF. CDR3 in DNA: TGTGCCAGCAGCAGCCCGACAGAGGGGGACACTGAAGCTTTCTTT.

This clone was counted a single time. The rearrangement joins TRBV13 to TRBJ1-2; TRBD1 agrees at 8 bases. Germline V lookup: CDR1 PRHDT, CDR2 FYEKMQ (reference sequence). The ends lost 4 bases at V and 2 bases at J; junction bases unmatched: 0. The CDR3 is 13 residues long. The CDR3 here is CASSWDRNYGYTF. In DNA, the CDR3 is TGTGCCAGCAGCTGGGACAGGAACTATGGCTACACCTTC.

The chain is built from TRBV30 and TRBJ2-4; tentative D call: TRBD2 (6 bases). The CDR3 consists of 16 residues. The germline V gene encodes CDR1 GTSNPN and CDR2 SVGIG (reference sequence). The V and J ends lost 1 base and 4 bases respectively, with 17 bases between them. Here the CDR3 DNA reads TGTGCCTGGAGTGATTGGAACGGGAGAAGGAAAAACATTCAGTACTTC. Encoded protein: CAWSDWNGRRKNIQYF.

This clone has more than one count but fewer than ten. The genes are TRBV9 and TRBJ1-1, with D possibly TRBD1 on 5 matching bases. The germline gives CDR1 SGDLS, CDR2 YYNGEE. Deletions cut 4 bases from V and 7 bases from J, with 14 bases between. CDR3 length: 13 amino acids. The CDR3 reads CASSPTGNFEAFF. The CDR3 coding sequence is TGTGCCAGCAGCCCTACAGGAAACTTTGAAGCTTTCTTT.

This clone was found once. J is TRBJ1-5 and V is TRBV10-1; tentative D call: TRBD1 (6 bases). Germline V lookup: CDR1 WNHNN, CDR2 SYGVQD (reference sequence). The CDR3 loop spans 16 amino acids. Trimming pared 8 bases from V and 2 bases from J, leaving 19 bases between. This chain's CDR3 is CASPGTFPRGNQPQHF. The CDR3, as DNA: TGCGCCAGCCCCGGGACATTCCCAAGGGGCAATCAGCCCCAGCATTTT.